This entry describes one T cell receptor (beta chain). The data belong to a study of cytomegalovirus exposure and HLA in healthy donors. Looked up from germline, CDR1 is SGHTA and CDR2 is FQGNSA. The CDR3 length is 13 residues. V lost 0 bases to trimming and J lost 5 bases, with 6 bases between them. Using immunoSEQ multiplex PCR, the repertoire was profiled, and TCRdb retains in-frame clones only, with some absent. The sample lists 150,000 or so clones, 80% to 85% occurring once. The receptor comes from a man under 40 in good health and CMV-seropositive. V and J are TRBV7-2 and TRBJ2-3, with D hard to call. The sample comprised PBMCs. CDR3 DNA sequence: TGTGCCAGCAGCTTAGCAGCCAAAGATACGCAGTATTTT. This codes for CASSLAAKDTQYF.